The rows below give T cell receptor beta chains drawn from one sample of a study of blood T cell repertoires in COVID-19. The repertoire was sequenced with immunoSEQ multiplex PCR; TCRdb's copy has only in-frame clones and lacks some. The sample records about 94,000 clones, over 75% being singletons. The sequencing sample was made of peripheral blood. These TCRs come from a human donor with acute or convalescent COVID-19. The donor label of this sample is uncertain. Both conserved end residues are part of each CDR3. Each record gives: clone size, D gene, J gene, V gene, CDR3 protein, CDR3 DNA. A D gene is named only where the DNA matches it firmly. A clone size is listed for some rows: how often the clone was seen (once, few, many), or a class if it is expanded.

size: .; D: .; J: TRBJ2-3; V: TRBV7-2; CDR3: CAFRRVGDTDTQYF; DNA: TGTGCCTTCCGGAGGGTGGGAGACACAGATACGCAGTATTTT
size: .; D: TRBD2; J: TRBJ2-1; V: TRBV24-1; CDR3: CATSDSPGRAGGFNEQFF; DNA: TGTGCCACCAGTGATTCCCCTGGGAGGGCGGGGGGTTTCAATGAGCAGTTCTTC
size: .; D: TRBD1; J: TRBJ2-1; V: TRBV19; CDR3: CASSPNPGQGAYNEQFF; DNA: TGTGCCAGTAGTCCGAATCCGGGACAGGGGGCATACAATGAGCAGTTCTTC
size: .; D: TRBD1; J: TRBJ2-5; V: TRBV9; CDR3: CASSPRGDRAIQETQYF; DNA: TGTGCCAGCAGCCCCCGGGGGGACAGGGCCATCCAAGAGACCCAGTACTTC
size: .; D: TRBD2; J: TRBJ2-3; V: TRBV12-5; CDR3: CASGSRGGASGDTQYF; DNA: TGTGCTAGTGGTTCGCGCGGGGGGGCGAGTGGAGATACGCAGTATTTT
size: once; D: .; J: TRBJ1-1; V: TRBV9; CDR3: CASSPHSGLGKMNTEAFF; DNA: TGTGCCAGCAGCCCACATTCGGGACTCGGAAAAATGAACACTGAAGCTTTCTTT
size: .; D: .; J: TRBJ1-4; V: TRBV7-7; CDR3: CASSLSNRVREKLFF; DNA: TGTGCTAGCAGCCTATCAAACAGGGTCCGGGAAAAACTGTTTTTT
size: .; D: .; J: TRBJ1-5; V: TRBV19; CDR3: CVSSGQSLGDQPQHF; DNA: TGTGTCAGTAGTGGACAGAGCTTAGGCGATCAGCCCCAGCATTTT
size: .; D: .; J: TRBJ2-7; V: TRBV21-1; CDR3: CASSKEASGDSYEQYF; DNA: TGTGCCAGCAGCAAAGAGGCTAGCGGGGACTCCTACGAGCAGTACTTC
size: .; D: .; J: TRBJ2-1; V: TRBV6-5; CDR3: CASSRDSYNEQFF; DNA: TGTGCCAGCAGTCGGGACTCCTACAATGAGCAGTTCTTC